This T cell receptor beta chain was found in a study of vaccination effects on CD4 cells after COVID-19. Study conclusions and caveats: At late timepoints after vaccination, vaccine- and infection-induced clones shrank markedly. Sampling in the study covered few convalescent patients and included no early post-infection timepoints.

Concerning this clone: What it binds is unknown.

Looked up from germline, CDR1 is MNHNS and CDR2 is SASEGT. V was pared by 1 base and J by 3 bases, with 5 bases of the junction left unmatched. The CDR3 totals 15 residues. Using viral peptide pools, the ViraFEST assay grew out antigen-specific CD4+ T cells prior to sequencing. Following culture for more than 9 days, CD4+ T cells were isolated. Each culture had half its medium swapped for IL-2 medium on days 3 and 7. Assay used: immunoSEQ multiplex PCR; TCRdb lists only in-frame clones, some missing. The data show about 79,000 clones, around 74% seen once. The sequenced sample was CD4+ T cells from PBMCs cultured with HCoV-229E spike peptides, obtained before COVID-19 vaccination. The chain couples TRBV6-1 to TRBJ1-2; TRBD1 agrees at 7 bases. This TCR was sampled from a human donor who received a COVID-19 vaccine. CDR3 amino acids: CASSEVAGGDYGYTF. The DNA of the CDR3 is TGTGCCAGCAGTGAAGTAGCAGGGGGGGACTATGGCTACACCTTC.